This T cell receptor beta chain is drawn from a study of blood T cell repertoires in COVID-19. Across the whole study: In each case, the material was cDNA or gDNA derived from T cells, B-cell-depleted T cells, or PBMCs.

The CDR3 spans 17 residues. Trimming took 5 bases from V and 0 from J; bases not matched to a gene: 6. Germline V gives CDR1 SGHTA, CDR2 FQGNSA. Original handling: How many nucleated cells were present was estimated from reference gene primer amplification. Profiled with immunoSEQ multiplex PCR; TCRdb holds only in-frame clones, not every one. Clonal size and the V and J genes are those of that table, whereas D and trimming came from the DNA. Here the sample spans approximately 33,000 clones, around 90% being singletons. The chain links TRBV7-2 to TRBJ1-3, with TRBD1 identical over 11 bases. The receptor comes from a man between 60 and 70 years old with COVID-19, enrolled during active disease. Material for sequencing was peripheral blood. DNA for the CDR3: TGTGCCAGCAGCCCTGGACAGGGGGCCCTCTCTGGAAACACCATATATTTT. Translating it yields CASSPGQGALSGNTIYF.